Below, one T cell receptor beta chain is given with its context. Its antigen is not identified. At one boundary the junction diverges from the germline segment, which might be a read error. The record originates from a study of tumor-infiltrating lymphocytes in primary liver carcinoma. This CDR3 comprises 14 residues. Germline-derived CDR1 and CDR2 are SQVTM and ANQGSEA. Extraction of RNA together with DNA used 20-30 mg of unsorted bulk tissue. Five distinct regions per tumor were sampled. Findings of the study overall: Tumors and blood were compared for top-250-clone fraction, and tumors had the significantly higher value (p = 0.039).

Making TCR beta cDNA involved around 500 ng total RNA and a constant-region primer. Three nested multiplex PCR rounds, a slightly modified ARM-PCR method, built the TCR beta libraries. With TRBV1-TRBV30 forward primers and a C-beta reverse primer, the first two PCR rounds were run for approximately 10 cycles each. TCRdb re-called the multiplex PCR reads through MiXCR, storing one row per CDR3 protein. Here the sample spans 150,000 to 200,000 distinct CDR3 sequences, approximately 80% being singletons. Sequencing was performed on tumor tissue from primary liver carcinoma. The origin of this receptor is a man between 40 and 49 years old with primary liver carcinoma and hepatitis B virus infection. The chain couples TRBV29-1 to TRBJ2-3, with D possibly being TRBD1 or TRBD2 (5 bases each). The DNA of the CDR3 is TGCATCGTTCCCGGGATAGGGGCGTCAGATACGCAGTATTTT. This sequence encodes CIVPGIGASDTQYF.